The rows below give T cell receptor beta chains drawn from one sample of a study of T cell responses to AZD1222 COVID-19 vaccine. Measured with immunoSEQ multiplex PCR; TCRdb has only the in-frame clones, and not every one. The sample records approximately 90,000 clones, approximately 89% being singletons. The source material was peripheral blood, sampled on day 0 of AZD1222 vaccination. The receptors derive from an adult in good health. Each CDR3 is given with its conserved first and last residue. The D gene is left open where the match is weak. A clone size is listed for some rows: how often the clone was seen (once, few, many), or a class if it is expanded.

TRBV6-2/TRBV6-3	TRBJ1-6	.	.	TGTGCCAGCAGTTACGAGACAGGTTATAATTCACCCCTCCACTTT	CASSYETGYNSPLHF
TRBV10-2	TRBJ1-3	.	.	TGCGCCAGCAGTGCCGGTAGGGCTGGAAACACCATATATTTT	CASSAGRAGNTIYF
TRBV29-1	TRBJ2-1	.	.	TGCAGCGTTGGGGCCGGGCGCAATGAGCAGTTCTTC	CSVGAGRNEQFF
TRBV6-5	TRBJ2-5	.	TRBD2	TGTGCCAGCAGCCGCCCTAGCGGTCAAGAGACCCAGTACTTC	CASSRPSGQETQYF
TRBV7-6	TRBJ1-5	.	.	TGTGCCAGCAGCTTACAGGGAAGCAATCAGCCCCAGCATTTT	CASSLQGSNQPQHF
TRBV12-5	TRBJ2-1	.	.	TGTGCTAGTGGTTTGGTACTGGGCACAACAGGAGATAATGAGCAGTTCTTC	CASGLVLGTTGDNEQFF
TRBV7-9	TRBJ1-1	few	.	TGTGCCAGCAGCTTAGATATGAACACTGAAGCTTTCTTT	CASSLDMNTEAFF
TRBV19	TRBJ1-2	.	TRBD1	TGTGCCAGTAATTGGCAGGGGGCGATGACCGGCTACACCTTC	CASNWQGAMTGYTF
TRBV19	TRBJ1-2	.	TRBD1	TGTGCCAGTAGTATCTTTGGACAGGCGTACACCTTC	CASSIFGQAYTF
TRBV7-9	TRBJ2-1	.	TRBD1	TGTGCCAGCACCCCAACGTATCAGAGGACAGGGAATGAGCAGTTCTTC	CASTPTYQRTGNEQFF
TRBV6-2/TRBV6-3	TRBJ1-4	once	.	TGTGCCAGCAGCAGAGGGGTGGCTAATGAAAAACTGTTTTTT	CASSRGVANEKLFF
TRBV23-1	TRBJ2-7	few	TRBD1	TGCGCCAGCAGTCACCCGGTTGGGTTTGTTAGGGGGCAACCCCACGAGCAGTACTTC	CASSHPVGFVRGQPHEQYF
TRBV18	TRBJ1-1	.	.	TGTGCCAGCTCACCATGGGGGAACACTGAAGCTTTCTTT	CASSPWGNTEAFF
TRBV16	TRBJ1-4	.	.	TGTGCCAGCAGTTCAGGGAGGAACGAAAAACTGTTTTTT	CASSSGRNEKLFF
TRBV10-2	TRBJ2-7	.	.	TGCGCCAGCGCCGGCGGGACAGCCGTGGGAGGCGGGTACGAGCAGTACTTC	CASAGGTAVGGGYEQYF
TRBV30	TRBJ2-3	few	.	TGTGCCTGGAGAGGGGGAAACTTTATTAGCACAGATACGCAGTATTTT	CAWRGGNFISTDTQYF
TRBV5-1	TRBJ1-1	few	TRBD1	TGCGCCAGCAGCATTACAGGGGGCCTGGCTTTCTTT	CASSITGGLAFF
TRBV9	TRBJ1-1	.	TRBD1	TGTGCCAGCAGCTCCTCGACAGGGGTGAACACTGAAGCTTTCTTT	CASSSSTGVNTEAFF
TRBV3-1/TRBV3-2	TRBJ1-2	.	.	TGTGCCAGCAGCCAAGATCAGGACGTCTATGGCTACACCTTC	CASSQDQDVYGYTF
TRBV1	TRBJ1-4	once	.	TGCACCAGCAGCCAAGATCAGGGGCTTCAGGAAAAACTGTTTTTT	CTSSQDQGLQEKLFF
TRBV30	TRBJ2-1	.	.	TGTGCCTGGAGTGAGGGACCGCTCAATGAGCAGTTCTTC	CAWSEGPLNEQFF
TRBV30	TRBJ2-1	.	.	TGTGCCTGGGGCCCGGGACTTCCGTACAATGAGCAGTTCTTC	CAWGPGLPYNEQFF
TRBV12-3/TRBV12-4	TRBJ2-5	.	.	TGTGCCAGCAGTTCCTCGACCGGGGCCCAGTACTTC	CASSSSTGAQYF
TRBV10-3	TRBJ1-2	.	.	TGTGCCATCAGTTCCTCACCTAACTATGGCTACACCTTC	CAISSSPNYGYTF
TRBV30	TRBJ2-7	.	.	TGTGCCTGGAATAGGGGCTCCTACGAGCAGTACTTC	CAWNRGSYEQYF
TRBV5-5	TRBJ2-7	.	.	TGTGCCAGCAGCTTGGCCCCCCAGGATGCCTACGAGCAGTACTTC	CASSLAPQDAYEQYF
TRBV5-1	TRBJ1-1	.	.	TGCGCCAGCAGCGAAGGCCCAGTGTCGAACACTGAAGCTTTCTTT	CASSEGPVSNTEAFF
TRBV7-2	TRBJ1-2	.	.	TGTGCCAGCAGCTTAAAGGGCGGCGGCTATGGCTACACCTTC	CASSLKGGGYGYTF
TRBV5-8	TRBJ1-5	.	TRBD1	TGTGCCAGCAGAGGAGGGACAGGGTTTTATAGCAATCAGCCCCAGCATTTT	CASRGGTGFYSNQPQHF
TRBV15	TRBJ2-1	.	TRBD2	TGTGCCACCAGCAGGTTAGCGGGAAACTACAATGAGCAGTTCTTC	CATSRLAGNYNEQFF
TRBV6-5	TRBJ2-7	.	.	TGTGCCAGCATTAGGGGACAAGGATACACATACGAGCAGTACTTC	CASIRGQGYTYEQYF
TRBV27	TRBJ1-2	once	.	TGTGCCAGCAGAGTAGCCGGGACGGGGAACTATGGCTACACCTTC	CASRVAGTGNYGYTF
TRBV4-1	TRBJ2-1	.	.	TGCGCCAGCAGCCAAGTTAGGTCGGAGAATGAGCAGTTCTTC	CASSQVRSENEQFF
TRBV3-1/TRBV3-2	TRBJ2-3	.	TRBD2	TGTGCCAGCAGCCGCTACCGGGCTAGCGGGGGGGCTGGCACAGATACGCAGTATTTT	CASSRYRASGGAGTDTQYF
TRBV30	TRBJ1-5	.	TRBD1	TGTGCCTGGAGAGCAACCGGGACAGGGTATCAGCCCCAGCATTTT	CAWRATGTGYQPQHF
TRBV6-5	TRBJ1-1	.	.	TGTGCCAGCACCTCCGGGACGGAAGGGTCTGAAGCTTTCTTT	CASTSGTEGSEAFF
TRBV28	TRBJ1-1	.	TRBD1	TGTGCCAGCAGTTTGTGGACAGGGGGTGGTATTGGGACTGAAGCTTTCTTT	CASSLWTGGGIGTEAFF
TRBV5-6	TRBJ1-2	.	TRBD1	TGTGCCAGCAGCACGGCCGGGACAGGGAACTATGGCTACACCTTC	CASSTAGTGNYGYTF
TRBV7-2	TRBJ2-3	.	.	TGTGCCAGCAGCCCCAGCCGGGCCGGTGCAGGGGATACGCAGTATTTT	CASSPSRAGAGDTQYF